This T cell receptor (beta chain) was captured in a study of shared clonotypes between healthy human individuals. As to this clone: Antigen: not known.

Germline V gene lookup returns CDR1 SGHRS and CDR2 YFSETQ. V dropped 4 bases and J dropped 5; count of bases not matched to a gene: 11. CDR3 length: 15 residues. The data were produced by immunoSEQ multiplex PCR, yet TCRdb's version contains in-frame clones alone and is incomplete. In the table there are 980,000 or so clones, 60% to 85% of which are singletons. Study-wide results and caveats: The study found about 5.1% of naive CD4 clonotypes shared across a few donors.

This clonotype was sampled from a young man in good health. The chain has TRBV5-1 and TRBJ2-7; 8 bases agree with TRBD1. Sequenced material: memory CD4+ T cells sorted from blood. Subset indicated: CD45RA-negative fraction. The CDR3 sequence: CASSHGQGVYNEQYF. The CDR3 nucleotides are TGCGCCAGCAGCCACGGACAGGGAGTTTACAACGAGCAGTACTTC.